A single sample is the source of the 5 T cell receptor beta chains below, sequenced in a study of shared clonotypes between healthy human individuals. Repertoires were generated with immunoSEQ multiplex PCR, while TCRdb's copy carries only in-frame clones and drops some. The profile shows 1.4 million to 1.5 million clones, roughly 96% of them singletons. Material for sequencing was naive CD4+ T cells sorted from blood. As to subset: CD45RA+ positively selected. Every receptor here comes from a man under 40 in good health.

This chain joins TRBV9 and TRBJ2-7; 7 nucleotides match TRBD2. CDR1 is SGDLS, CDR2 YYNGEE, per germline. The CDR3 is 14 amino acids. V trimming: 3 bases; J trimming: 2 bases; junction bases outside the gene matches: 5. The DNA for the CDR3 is TGTGCCAGCAGCGACCGGGACTATCCCTACGAGCAGTACTTC. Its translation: CASSDRDYPYEQYF.

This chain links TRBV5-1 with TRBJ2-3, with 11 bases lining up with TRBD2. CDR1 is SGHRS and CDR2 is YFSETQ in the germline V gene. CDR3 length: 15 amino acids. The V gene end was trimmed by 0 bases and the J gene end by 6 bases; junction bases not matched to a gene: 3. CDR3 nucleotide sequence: TGCGCCAGCAGCTTGGCACTAGCGGGAGCTGATACGCAGTATTTT. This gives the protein CASSLALAGADTQYF.

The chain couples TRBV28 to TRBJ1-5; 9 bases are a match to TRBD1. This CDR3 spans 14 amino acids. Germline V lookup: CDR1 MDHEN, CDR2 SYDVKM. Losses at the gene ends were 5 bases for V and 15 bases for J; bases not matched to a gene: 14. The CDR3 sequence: CASSARDRVQPWHF. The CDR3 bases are TGTGCCAGCAGTGCCCGGGACAGGGTTCAGCCTTGGCATTTT.

CDR3 amino acids: CASSTGTELQETQYF. In DNA, the CDR3 is TGTGCCAGCAGCACCGGGACAGAGCTACAAGAGACCCAGTACTTC. V gene TRBV5-4 combines with J gene TRBJ2-5; 7 nucleotides line up with TRBD1. CDR1 and CDR2 from the germline V gene are SGHNT and YYREEE (reference sequence). Trimming cost V 4 bases and J 2 bases; bases outside gene matches: 8. CDR3 length equals 15 residues.

In DNA, the CDR3 is TGTGCCAGCAGCCAACTGATCGGCACCTCCTACGAGCAGTACTTC. Encoded protein: CASSQLIGTSYEQYF. The V call is TRBV5-8, the J call TRBJ2-7; D gene unclear. V lost 4 bases, J lost 0 bases, and 14 bases lay in between. Germline loops: CDR1 SGHTS, CDR2 YDEGEE. The CDR3 runs 15 residues.